This T cell receptor (beta chain) was documented in a study of vaccination and CD4 T cells after COVID-19. Study information: Post-diagnosis, post-COVID samples were collected after a median around 100 days, ranging 35 to 161. Overlapping SARS-CoV-2, HCoV-NL63, HCoV-OC43 and HCoV-229E spike peptides were used to stimulate cells. Study outcomes and limitations: Reactive clonotype counts went from median about 20 after infection to 30 to 45 after vaccination, nonsignificantly. Convalescent patients showed a median 86.3% of reactive clones that were seen only post-vaccination.

Described treatment: roughly 11-day PBMC culture with coronavirus spike peptide pools or control peptides (ViraFEST assay). Note on this clonotype: The antigen is undetermined.

Cultured CD4+ T cell DNA underwent sequencing with the Oncomine TCR Beta short-read assay. TCRdb re-derived calls from the PCR reads in MiXCR, one entry per CDR3 protein. This sample carries more than 4,000 distinct CDR3 sequences, about 27% of them seen once, and the ten largest clones take 25% to 30%. Specimen: CD4+ T cells from blood, cultured in vitro. This sequence was found in a human donor who had recovered from COVID-19.

CDR3 bases: TGCAGTGCCCACAGGGGGGATGAAGCTTTCTTT. Protein product: CSAHRGDEAFF. The rearrangement links TRBV20-1 to TRBJ1-1; 8 positions agree with TRBD1. The CDR3 consists of 11 residues. V lost 6 bases, J lost 7 bases, and 4 bases stayed unmatched. CDR1 DFQATT and CDR2 SNEGSKA come from the germline V gene (reference sequence).